This T cell receptor (beta chain) was obtained from a study of OX40 agonist ivuxolimab in advanced cancers. Study-wide background: Aged roughly 20 to 85 with a mean of about 63 years, they were 82.7% male. Study-wide points: At 0.1 to 3.0 mg/kg and by week 6, CD4+ and CD8+ T cells in the blood had expanded clonally. On average, a greater number of expanded clones characterised CD8+ T cells relative to CD4+.

Notes on this clone: Its antigen is undetermined.

Sequenced by immunoSEQ multiplex PCR; TCRdb stores in-frame clones only, minus some. The table includes 74,000 or so clones, 90% to 95% detected once. Sequencing was performed on CD4+ or CD8+ T cells sorted from blood, taken in a trial of the OX40 agonist ivuxolimab. This TCR came from an adult with an advanced solid tumor such as melanoma, head and neck, liver or kidney cancer.

This CDR3 reads CASSVLPTGGVTEAFF. The CDR3 bases are TGTGCCAGCAGCGTACTCCCGACAGGGGGCGTAACTGAAGCTTTCTTT. The chain links TRBV9 to TRBJ1-1, with 10 positions matching TRBD1. The germline V gene encodes CDR1 SGDLS and CDR2 YYNGEE. This CDR3 contains 16 residues. With V trimmed by 1 base and J by 5 bases, 8 bases remained unmatched.